These 27 T cell receptor beta chains share one sample of origin, sequenced in a study of blood T cell repertoires in COVID-19 (dated by TCRdb to the early 2020s). Library creation used the immunoSEQ multiplex PCR assay. TCRdb mirrors the immuneACCESS table, restricted to in-frame sequences. Some clones are absent from its copies; in checked studies, under half trace to an unresolved V gene, and the reason for the others is unknown. The sample yields approximately 110,000 clones; more than 75% were counted once. The ten top clones hold 3% to 4% of the sample. Sequenced sample: peripheral blood. The receptors here all came from a man in his forties or fifties with acute or convalescent COVID-19.

The gene calls are TRBV5-1 and TRBJ1-6; D is uncertain. This CDR3 spans 14 amino acids. Trimming cost V 2 bases and J 8 bases, with 11 bases left between them. CDR1 and CDR2 (germline): SGHRS, YFSETQ. The CDR3 spells CASSFPGLDSPLHF. The CDR3 DNA sequence: TGCGCCAGCAGCTTTCCCGGTTTAGATTCACCCCTCCACTTT. Full variable domain (outside the CDR3, taken from reference TRBV5-1 and TRBJ1-6): KAGVTQTPRYLIKTRGQQVTLSCSPISGHRSVSWYQQTPGQGLQFLFEYFSETQRNKGNFPGRFSGRQFSNSRSEMNVSTLELGDSALYLCASSFPGLDSPLHFGNGTRLTVT.

The V call is TRBV19, the J call TRBJ2-2, with a tentative D call TRBD1 (6 bases). This CDR3 spans 19 amino acids. The germline V gene has CDR1 LNHDA and CDR2 SQIVND (reference sequence). Trimming cost V 1 base and J 0 bases, with 18 bases left between them. The CDR3 loop is CASSIGLFQGLANTGELFF. CDR3 nucleotides: TGTGCCAGTAGTATAGGTCTCTTTCAGGGGCTAGCGAACACCGGGGAGCTGTTTTTT.

The gene calls are TRBV5-4 and TRBJ1-2; 8 bases agree with TRBD1. V gave up 7 bases and J gave up 6 bases; unmatched junction bases: 14. Per germline, CDR1 SGHNT and CDR2 YYREEE (reference sequence). The length of the CDR3 is 15 residues. The CDR3 reads CASGMPGAGGNGYTF. Written as DNA, the CDR3 is TGTGCCAGCGGAATGCCGGGAGCAGGGGGCAATGGCTACACCTTC.

The CDR3 DNA is TGTGCCAGCAGCCCTCGAGGGGGACCTGGAAACACCATATATTTT. Translating gives CASSPRGGPGNTIYF. The gene calls are TRBV3-1 (or the pseudogene TRBV3-2) and TRBJ1-3; maybe TRBD1 (6 bases). Germline assignment: CDR1 LGHDT and CDR2 YNNKEL (reference sequence). The CDR3 length is 15 residues. V was trimmed by 4 bases and J by 2 bases, leaving 12 bases between them.

V gene TRBV7-3 combines with J gene TRBJ2-1; 12 bases match TRBD2. Germline V CDR1 and CDR2: SGHTA, FQGTGA. J was trimmed by 4 bases and V by 4 bases; bases with no gene match: 14. The CDR3 totals 19 residues. The CDR3, as DNA: TGTGCCAGCAGCTCGCCACTCAAGACTAGCGGGGGTATATACAATGAGCAGTTCTTC. Its translation is CASSSPLKTSGGIYNEQFF.

The DNA of the CDR3 is TGTGCCAGCAGTTCAACAGGGGGGAGGGCTTTCTTT. Translating it yields CASSSTGGRAFF. This chain connects TRBV12-3 or TRBV12-4 to TRBJ1-1, with 8 positions matching TRBD1. The CDR3 is 12 amino acids. Unmatched junction bases numbered 6, after V lost 4 bases and J lost 11 bases.

The V gene is TRBV24-1, the J gene TRBJ2-5, with a possible D match to TRBD1 (6 bases). The germline CDR1 and CDR2 sequences are KGHDR and SFDVKD. Deletions cut 0 bases from V and 3 bases from J, with 13 bases between. The CDR3 contains 16 residues. The CDR3 protein is CATSDLTGLGEETQYF. In nucleotides, the CDR3 is TGTGCCACCAGTGATTTGACAGGGTTGGGCGAAGAGACCCAGTACTTC.

The genes are TRBV4-1 and TRBJ1-1; TRBD1 aligns across 8 bases. Looked up from germline, CDR1 is MGHRA and CDR2 is YSYEKL. V shed 5 bases and J 4 bases; nucleotides not matched to a gene: 9. The CDR3 is 15 amino acids. CDR3 in DNA: TGCGCCAGCAGCTCACCCGGACAGGGTGGCACTGAAGCTTTCTTT. Translating it yields CASSSPGQGGTEAFF.

The rearrangement links TRBV7-6 to TRBJ2-7; 8 bases align to TRBD2. In germline, CDR1 is SGHVS, CDR2 FNYEAQ. The length of the CDR3 is 16 residues. The V gene end was trimmed by 1 base and the J gene end by 4 bases; junction bases not matched to a gene: 9. The CDR3 spells CASSLGAGGGQYEQYF. The DNA for the CDR3 is TGTGCCAGCAGCTTAGGAGCTGGCGGGGGGCAGTACGAGCAGTACTTC. Full variable domain (missing parts from reference TRBV7-6 and TRBJ2-7): GAGVSQSPRYKVTKRGQDVALRCDPISGHVSLYWYRQALGQGPEFLTYFNYEAQQDKSGLPNDRFSAERPEGSISTLTIQRTEQRDSAMYRCASSLGAGGGQYEQYFGPGTRLTVT.

The chain recombines TRBV6-1 with TRBJ1-5; D gene uncertain. Trimming took off 0 bases at V and 6 bases at J, with 6 bases between the two ends. The CDR3 runs 13 residues. Germline assignment: CDR1 MNHNS and CDR2 SASEGT. CDR3 DNA sequence: TGTGCCAGCAGTGAAGCGGAGACTCAGCCCCAGCATTTT. Its protein is CASSEAETQPQHF.

The V and J genes are TRBV29-1 and TRBJ2-5, with D tentatively TRBD1 (6 bases). This CDR3 region has 13 residues. Germline V CDR1 and CDR2: SQVTM, ANQGSEA. The V end was cut by 5 bases, the J end by 5 bases, with 15 bases between. CDR3 coding DNA: TGCAGCGTTCAGTTGGGGGCTGGGGAGACCCAGTACTTC. It codes for CSVQLGAGETQYF.

As DNA, the CDR3 is TGTGCCAGCAGCGTAGCTGGTACAGGGAGTGGTGAAGCTTTCTTT. Translation: CASSVAGTGSGEAFF. The chain employs TRBV9 and TRBJ1-1; a possible D gene is TRBD1 (6 bases). The germline gives CDR1 SGDLS, CDR2 YYNGEE. The CDR3 length is 15 residues. Trimming pared 0 bases from V and 7 bases from J, leaving 16 bases between. Variable domain in full (rest from reference TRBV9 and TRBJ1-1): DSGVTQTPKHLITATGQRVTLRCSPRSGDLSVYWYQQSLDQGLQFLIQYYNGEERAKGNILERFSAQQFPDLHSELNLSSLELGDSALYFCASSVAGTGSGEAFFGQGTRLTVV.

The chain has TRBV4-1 and TRBJ1-5, with TRBD1 identical over 8 bases. Germline V gene data show CDR1 as MGHRA and CDR2 as YSYEKL. With V trimmed by 2 bases and J by 0 bases, 6 bases remained unmatched. This CDR3 has 17 amino acids. This chain's CDR3 is CASSQRTGSDSNQPQHF. CDR3 sequence (DNA): TGCGCCAGCAGCCAACGGACAGGGTCGGATAGCAATCAGCCCCAGCATTTT.

This clone was found a few times. The chain combines TRBV4-3 with TRBJ2-7, with 10 bases aligning to TRBD2. J was trimmed by 0 bases and V by 0 bases; bases with no gene match: 5. Germline V lookup: CDR1 LGHNA, CDR2 YSLEER. This CDR3 is 17 amino acids long. The CDR3 here is CASSQERLAGGSYEQYF. CDR3 sequence (DNA): TGCGCCAGCAGCCAAGAACGACTAGCGGGCGGCTCCTACGAGCAGTACTTC.

This clone was seen more than once but under ten times. The chain is built from TRBV2 and TRBJ2-7; TRBD1 is a possible D gene (6 bases). V was clipped by 5 bases and J by 6 bases, with 17 bases between them. Germline CDR1 reads SNHLY; CDR2 reads FYNNEI. The CDR3 sequence is 14 residues long. Here the CDR3 DNA reads TGTGCCAGCAGTCTACAGGGATCTGGTCTCGAGCAGTACTTC. Its translation is CASSLQGSGLEQYF.

V usage is TRBV12-3 or TRBV12-4 and J usage is TRBJ1-2, with D possibly being TRBD1 (5 bases). This CDR3 region has 11 residues. Trimming cost V 3 bases and J 7 bases, with 6 bases left between them. CDR3 DNA: TGTGCCAGCAGTTTGGGGGGTGGCTACACCTTC. Translated, it gives CASSLGGGYTF.

The V gene is TRBV9, the J gene TRBJ2-5, with D possibly being TRBD2 (6 bases). In germline, CDR1 is SGDLS, CDR2 YYNGEE. The CDR3 is 13 amino acids. The V gene lost 0 bases and the J gene lost 5 bases, with 8 bases spanning the gap. The CDR3 is CASSVVEGETQYF. The CDR3 DNA is TGTGCCAGCAGCGTAGTGGAGGGGGAGACCCAGTACTTC.

The rearrangement uses TRBV2 and TRBJ1-4; a possible D gene is TRBD1 (5 bases). This CDR3 has 14 amino acids. V gave up 5 bases and J gave up 4 bases, with 11 bases separating them. Germline V lookup: CDR1 SNHLY, CDR2 FYNNEI. CDR3 bases: TGTGCCAGCAGTTCCAGGGTCTTTAATGAAAAACTGTTTTTT. Its protein product is CASSSRVFNEKLFF.

The J gene is TRBJ2-1, the V gene TRBV7-9; D perhaps matches TRBD1 (6 bases). The length of the CDR3 is 16 residues. V lost 5 bases and J 6 bases, leaving 20 bases between the germline ends. Looked up from germline, CDR1 is SEHNR and CDR2 is FQNEAQ (reference sequence). DNA for the CDR3: TGTGCCAGCAGCATCCGACAGGTGGGATTGGTCAATGAGCAGTTCTTC. Encoded protein: CASSIRQVGLVNEQFF. Complete variable domain (other parts from reference TRBV7-9 and TRBJ2-1): DTGVSQNPRHKITKRGQNVTFRCDPISEHNRLYWYRQTLGQGPEFLTYFQNEAQLEKSRLLSDRFSAERPKGSFSTLEIQRTEQGDSAMYLCASSIRQVGLVNEQFFGPGTRLTVL.

The V call is TRBV7-9, the J call TRBJ2-3; D might be TRBD2 (5 bases). Trimming stripped 3 bases from V and 4 bases from J, with 20 bases between. Germline lookup yields CDR1 SEHNR and CDR2 FQNEAQ (reference sequence). This CDR3 is built from 17 residues. In nucleotides, the CDR3 is TGTGCCAGCAGCTTCGAAGTATCGGCTAGCTTTGCAGATACGCAGTATTTT. Translated: CASSFEVSASFADTQYF.

The V call is TRBV4-2, the J call TRBJ2-6, with 11 bases aligning to TRBD2. CDR1 is LGHNA and CDR2 is YNFKEQ in the germline V gene. The CDR3 is 19 residues long. The trim removed 1 base at V and 3 bases at J, leaving 8 bases unmatched. CDR3 sequence reads: CASSQVELAGGHGANVLTF. CDR3 sequence (DNA): TGTGCCAGCAGCCAAGTTGAATTAGCGGGGGGGCATGGGGCCAACGTCCTGACTTTC.

The gene calls are TRBV7-9 and TRBJ2-3; D is undetermined. Trimming removed 6 bases at V and 5 bases at J, with 15 bases between. CDR3 length equals 14 residues. Germline loops: CDR1 SEHNR, CDR2 FQNEAQ (reference sequence). The CDR3: CASSLRLGVDTQYF. The CDR3 nucleotides are TGTGCCAGCAGTTTACGCCTAGGCGTAGATACGCAGTATTTT. Filled out from reference TRBV7-9 and TRBJ2-3, the complete variable domain reads DTGVSQNPRHKITKRGQNVTFRCDPISEHNRLYWYRQTLGQGPEFLTYFQNEAQLEKSRLLSDRFSAERPKGSFSTLEIQRTEQGDSAMYLCASSLRLGVDTQYFGPGTRLTVL.

This chain links TRBV7-9 with TRBJ2-1; D call uncertain. Deletions cut 4 bases from V and 7 bases from J, with 2 bases between. The CDR3 is made up of 10 amino acids. Per the germline V gene, CDR1 is SEHNR and CDR2 is FQNEAQ (reference sequence). CDR3 sequence: CASSSNEQFF. The CDR3 DNA is TGTGCCAGCAGCTCAAATGAGCAGTTCTTC. The variable domain in full, completed from reference TRBV7-9 and TRBJ2-1, reads DTGVSQNPRHKITKRGQNVTFRCDPISEHNRLYWYRQTLGQGPEFLTYFQNEAQLEKSRLLSDRFSAERPKGSFSTLEIQRTEQGDSAMYLCASSSNEQFFGPGTRLTVL.

The CDR3 spells CASSGRTSGGRYNEQFF. CDR3 in DNA: TGTGCCAGCAGTGGCCGGACTAGCGGGGGGCGCTACAATGAGCAGTTCTTC. The rearrangement joins TRBV6-1 to TRBJ2-1; 14 bases agree with TRBD2. The V gene end was trimmed by 4 bases and the J gene end by 3 bases; junction bases not matched to a gene: 5. CDR3 size: 17 residues. Germline loops: CDR1 MNHNS, CDR2 SASEGT.

This clone was observed a few times. This rearrangement joins TRBV7-2 to TRBJ1-3; possible D gene TRBD1, 5 bases. Trimming shortened V by 6 bases and J by 2 bases, and 14 bases separated the two germline ends. The CDR3 extends over 15 amino acids. Germline-derived CDR1 and CDR2 are SGHTA and FQGNSA. The CDR3 DNA is TGTGCCAGCAGGTCCGGGGGGACCGCTGGAAACACCATATATTTT. This gives the protein CASRSGGTAGNTIYF.

The gene calls are TRBV14 and TRBJ1-3, with 7 bases fitting TRBD1. The CDR3 extends over 16 amino acids. The germline V gene has CDR1 SGHDN and CDR2 FVKESK. The V gene end was trimmed by 4 bases and the J gene end by 4 bases; junction bases not matched to a gene: 10. The CDR3 spells CASSPRGQASGNTIYF. The CDR3 DNA reads TGTGCCAGCAGCCCCCGAGGACAGGCCTCGGGAAACACCATATATTTT.

The chain employs TRBV15 and TRBJ2-1; D may be TRBD2 (5 bases). The CDR3 is 15 residues long. Germline assignment: CDR1 LNHNV and CDR2 YYDKDF (reference sequence). The V end lost 3 bases, the J end lost 9 bases, and 18 bases lay between the germline ends. Here the CDR3 reads CATSSGGAVTAEQFF. CDR3 nucleotide sequence: TGTGCCACCAGCAGTGGAGGAGCAGTCACCGCTGAGCAGTTCTTC.